This T cell receptor (beta chain) was sequenced in a study of technical replicates of blood from several donors. From germline, CDR1 is SEHNR and CDR2 FQNEAQ (reference sequence). This CDR3 comprises 17 residues. With V trimmed by 5 bases and J by 0 bases, 11 bases remained unmatched. Sequencing was performed with immunoSEQ multiplex PCR; in TCRdb, only in-frame clones are kept and a portion is missing. The sample holds about 74,000 clones; approximately 95% are singletons and the top ten take roughly 0.36%. The sequence derives from a human donor in good health. The V gene is TRBV7-9, the J gene TRBJ2-3; 7 bases line up with TRBD1. Sequencing input: T cells isolated from PBMCs. This CDR3 reads CASSPRKTGLSTDTQYF. The CDR3 DNA sequence: TGTGCCAGCAGCCCAAGGAAGACAGGGTTGAGCACAGATACGCAGTATTTT.